The 16 T cell receptor beta chains below were found in one sample sequenced in a study of cytomegalovirus exposure and HLA in healthy donors. The PCR used 60 Vbeta and 13 Jbeta primers. Using immunoSEQ multiplex PCR, the repertoire was profiled, and TCRdb retains in-frame clones only, with some absent. The repertoire holds more than 95,000 clones, with roughly 80% as singletons. The sequencing sample was made of PBMCs. The receptors originated from a man aged 50 to 59 in good health and CMV-seropositive.

This chain joins TRBV27 and TRBJ2-1; unclear D gene. With 7 bases removed from V and 11 bases from J, the gap between germline ends came to 18 bases. The CDR3 loop spans 13 amino acids. Germline V CDR1 and CDR2: MNHEY, SMNVEV (reference sequence). CDR3 nucleotides: TGTGCCAGCACTTCGAGAGGATCTCCCAAGCAGTTCTTC. Encoded protein: CASTSRGSPKQFF.

The chain's CDR3 is CASSLLRGGGYTF. DNA of the CDR3: TGTGCCAGCAGCTTGCTTCGGGGTGGCGGCTACACCTTC. The chain is built from TRBV5-8 and TRBJ1-2; D is undetermined. V lost 1 base and J 8 bases, leaving 12 bases between the germline ends. CDR1 and CDR2 (germline): SGHTS, YDEGEE. This CDR3 spans 13 amino acids. Drawing the rest from reference TRBV5-8 and TRBJ1-2, the complete variable domain is EAGVTQSPTHLIKTRGQQATLRCSPISGHTSVYWYQQALGLGLQFLLWYDEGEERNRGNFPPRFSGRQFPNYSSELNVNALELEDSALYLCASSLLRGGGYTFGSGTRLTVV.

This chain joins TRBV11-3 and TRBJ2-5; D uncertain. CDR1 and CDR2 (germline): SGHNT, YENEEA. Trimming pared 5 bases from V and 11 bases from J, leaving 15 bases between. There are 12 residues in the CDR3. The CDR3 spells CASSGRGGEQYF. The CDR3 DNA sequence: TGTGCCAGCAGCGGAAGAGGTGGAGAGCAGTACTTC.

V gene TRBV7-9 combines with J gene TRBJ2-5; D unclear. The J call may not be correct, given that the DNA end is closer to TRBJ2-7. The CDR3 runs to 13 residues. Germline V gene sequence: CDR1 SEHNR, CDR2 FQNEAQ (reference sequence). As DNA, the CDR3 is TGTGCCAGCAGCTTAGACGACATCTACGAGCAGTACTTC. Translating it yields CASSLDDIYEQYF.

The chain carries TRBV19 and TRBJ1-6, with 10 bases lining up with TRBD1. Per the germline V gene, CDR1 is LNHDA and CDR2 is SQIVND (reference sequence). Trimming took 5 bases from V and 8 from J; bases not matched to a gene: 15. This CDR3 comprises 18 residues. CDR3 residues: CASSVRDRGQSRDSPLHF. The CDR3 coding sequence is TGTGCCAGTAGTGTCCGGGACAGGGGCCAATCACGGGATTCACCCCTCCACTTT.

In regard to this clone: The final CDR3 position lacks the conserved phenylalanine or tryptophan, pointing to a likely read error. V is TRBV7-2 and J is TRBJ2-7; 7 bases fit TRBD2. CDR3 size: 14 residues. The junction had 7 bases not matched to a gene; V was cut back by 5 bases and J by 3 bases. Germline assignment: CDR1 SGHTA and CDR2 FQGNSA. The CDR3 here is CASSPSGVGYEQYL. The CDR3 DNA reads TGTGCCAGCAGCCCGAGCGGGGTGGGCTACGAGCAGTACCTC.

To note about this clone: Different DNA sequences within this sample yield the same CDR3. This chain links TRBV27 with TRBJ2-7, with D possibly being TRBD1 (5 bases). This CDR3 comprises 12 residues. The germline V and J ends were trimmed by 5 bases and 0 bases, with 5 bases remaining between them. The germline CDR1 and CDR2 sequences are MNHEY and SMNVEV (reference sequence). CDR3 residues: CASSDSSYEQYF. As DNA, the CDR3 is TGTGCCAGCAGTGACAGCTCCTACGAGCAGTACTTC.

The chain joins TRBV4-1 to TRBJ2-1; 8 bases fit TRBD2. Unmatched junction bases numbered 11, after V lost 3 bases and J lost 4 bases. This CDR3 contains 17 residues. The germline gives CDR1 MGHRA, CDR2 YSYEKL. This CDR3 is CASSQPSGGRPYNEQFF. Written as DNA, the CDR3 is TGCGCCAGCAGCCAGCCCAGCGGCGGGAGGCCTTACAATGAGCAGTTCTTC.

This rearrangement joins TRBV7-9 to TRBJ2-3; the match to TRBD2 covers 14 bases. Germline values: CDR1 SEHNR, CDR2 FQNEAQ (reference sequence). J lost 3 bases, V lost 5 bases, and 4 bases had no gene match. CDR3 length: 16 residues. Here the CDR3 reads CASSLRTSGRTDTQYF. CDR3 DNA sequence: TGTGCCAGCAGCCTACGGACTAGCGGGAGGACAGATACGCAGTATTTT.

This clone was observed a few times. This rearrangement joins TRBV7-9 to TRBJ2-5, with 10 bases aligning to TRBD2. The CDR3 consists of 14 residues. The germline V gene has CDR1 SEHNR and CDR2 FQNEAQ (reference sequence). V shed 4 bases, J shed 7 bases, and the junction held 6 bases outside the gene matches. CDR3 in DNA: TGTGCCAGCAGCTCCAGCGGGGGGGCTGGGACCCAGTACTTC. It translates to CASSSSGGAGTQYF.

The sample holds one count of this clone. The J gene is TRBJ2-7, the V gene TRBV11-2, with D possibly matching TRBD2 (7 bases). Germline CDR1 reads SGHAT; CDR2 reads FQNNGV. The length of the CDR3 is 14 residues. V was trimmed by 1 base and J by 6 bases, leaving 13 bases between them. CDR3 nucleotide sequence: TGTGCCAGCAGCTTAGGTGGGGGGGGCGCCGAGCAGTACTTC. Translating gives CASSLGGGGAEQYF.

This rearrangement joins TRBV2 to TRBJ2-3, with TRBD1 as a possible D gene (6 bases). V was pared by 1 base and J by 10 bases, with 12 bases between. The CDR3 sequence is 13 residues long. The germline V gene encodes CDR1 SNHLY and CDR2 FYNNEI. CDR3 protein: CASSEEVQGSQYF. The CDR3 DNA reads TGTGCCAGCAGTGAAGAAGTGCAGGGGTCGCAGTATTTT. The variable domain in full, completed from reference TRBV2 and TRBJ2-3, reads EPEVTQTPSHQVTQMGQEVILRCVPISNHLYFYWYRQILGQKVEFLVSFYNNEISEKSEIFDDQFSVERPDGSNFTLKIRSTKLEDSAMYFCASSEEVQGSQYFGPGTRLTVL.

The rearrangement links TRBV4-1 to TRBJ2-1; D is uncertain. The germline V gene encodes CDR1 MGHRA and CDR2 YSYEKL. The CDR3 has 16 residues. V lost 2 bases and J lost 0, with 11 bases in between. CDR3 sequence (DNA): TGCGCCAGCAGCCAACTGTCCACAAGCTCCTACAATGAGCAGTTCTTC. Residues: CASSQLSTSSYNEQFF.

The chain uses TRBV10-1 and TRBJ2-7; D is uncertain. The CDR3 is 13 residues long. Germline values: CDR1 WNHNN, CDR2 SYGVQD (reference sequence). V was trimmed by 3 bases and J by 8 bases, leaving 14 bases between them. The CDR3 loop is CASSDAQTAKQYF. The CDR3, as DNA: TGCGCCAGCAGTGACGCACAGACGGCCAAGCAGTACTTC.

This clone showed up just a few times. The genes are TRBV29-1 and TRBJ2-2; 11 positions match TRBD1. Trimming took 8 bases from V and 6 from J; bases not matched to a gene: 8. The CDR3 runs 14 residues. Germline lookup yields CDR1 SQVTM and CDR2 ANQGSEA. CDR3 in DNA: TGCAGCATTCGGACAGGGGGCGAGGCCGGGGAGCTGTTTTTT. Its protein is CSIRTGGEAGELFF.

About this clone: Relative to the germline gene, one junction end is altered; a read error may explain this. V and J are TRBV5-1 and TRBJ1-3; D perhaps matches TRBD1 (6 bases). The CDR3 length is 16 residues. From germline, CDR1 is SGHRS and CDR2 YFSETQ. This CDR3 reads CASSLTGTNSGSTIYF. The CDR3, as DNA: TGCGCCAGCAGCTTGACAGGGACGAACTCTGGAAGCACCATATATTTT.